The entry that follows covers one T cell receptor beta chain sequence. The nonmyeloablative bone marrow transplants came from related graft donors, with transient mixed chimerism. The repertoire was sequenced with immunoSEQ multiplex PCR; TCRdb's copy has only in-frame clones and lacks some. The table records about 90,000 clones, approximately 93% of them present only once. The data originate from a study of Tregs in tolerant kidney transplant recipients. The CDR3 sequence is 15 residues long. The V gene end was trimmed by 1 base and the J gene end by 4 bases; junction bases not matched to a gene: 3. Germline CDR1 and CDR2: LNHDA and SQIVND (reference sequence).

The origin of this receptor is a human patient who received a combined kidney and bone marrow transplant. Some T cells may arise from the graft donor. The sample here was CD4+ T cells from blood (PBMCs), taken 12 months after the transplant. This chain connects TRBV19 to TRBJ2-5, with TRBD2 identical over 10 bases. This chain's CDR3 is CASSIGAGGGETQYF. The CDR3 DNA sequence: TGTGCCAGTAGTATAGGAGCGGGAGGGGGAGAGACCCAGTACTTC.